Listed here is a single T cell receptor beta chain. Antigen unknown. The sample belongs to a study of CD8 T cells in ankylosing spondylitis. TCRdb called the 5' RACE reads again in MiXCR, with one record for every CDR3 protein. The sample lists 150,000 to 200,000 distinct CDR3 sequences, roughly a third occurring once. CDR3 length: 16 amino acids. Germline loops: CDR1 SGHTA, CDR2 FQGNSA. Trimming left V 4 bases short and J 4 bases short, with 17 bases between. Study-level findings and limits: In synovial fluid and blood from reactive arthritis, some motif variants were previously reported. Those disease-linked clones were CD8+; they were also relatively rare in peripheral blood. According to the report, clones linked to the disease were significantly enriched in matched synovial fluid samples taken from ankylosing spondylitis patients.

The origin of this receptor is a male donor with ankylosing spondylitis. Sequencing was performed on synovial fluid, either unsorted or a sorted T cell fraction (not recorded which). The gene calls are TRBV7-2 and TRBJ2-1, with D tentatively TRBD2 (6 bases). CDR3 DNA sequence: TGTGCCAGCAGCTATCGATTGGGCGGGGTATACAATGAGCAGTTCTTC. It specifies CASSYRLGGVYNEQFF.